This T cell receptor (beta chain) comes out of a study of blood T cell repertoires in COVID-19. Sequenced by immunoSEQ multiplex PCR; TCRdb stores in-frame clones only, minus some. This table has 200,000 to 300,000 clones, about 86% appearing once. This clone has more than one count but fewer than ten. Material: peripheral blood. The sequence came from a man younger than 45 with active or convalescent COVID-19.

The CDR3 reads CASSLEAGGDYEQYF. The CDR3 DNA follows: TGTGCCAGCAGCTTAGAGGCAGGGGGCGACTACGAGCAGTACTTC. V usage is TRBV7-9 and J usage is TRBJ2-7, with TRBD1 matching over 8 bases. CDR1 and CDR2 (germline): SEHNR, FQNEAQ (reference sequence). After removal of 1 base from V and 3 bases from J, the junction contained 5 bases not matched to a gene. The CDR3 covers 15 residues.